This T cell receptor (beta chain) was documented in a study of graft-versus-host responses after intestinal transplantation. Study summary: Among the recipients, all got anti-thymocyte globulin induction and then tacrolimus and steroids for around 3 years. Study conclusions and caveats: Maximum circulating GvH clone levels tracked with early post-transplant HvG decreases. GvH clones were identified in recipient marrow, with some first appearing in ileum or blood.

The table came from immunoSEQ multiplex PCR; TCRdb's copy has only in-frame clones and leaves some out. The table records about 70,000 clones, approximately 94% of them present only once. Germline CDR1 reads MDHEN; CDR2 reads SYDVKM. V was shortened by 3 bases and J by 3 bases, with 25 bases between the two germline ends. The CDR3 runs to 19 residues. For this clone: Its target is unknown.

The sequence derives from a human donor who received an intestinal transplant. The source was unstimulated CD8+ T cells sorted from spleen or lymph node cells, collected before intestinal transplant. The chain links TRBV28 to TRBJ2-3; tentative D call: TRBD2 (6 bases). In nucleotides, the CDR3 is TGTGCCAGCAGTTTTCTTCCAGCGGGTAGCACCGCAGCAACAGATACGCAGTATTTT. This translates into CASSFLPAGSTAATDTQYF.